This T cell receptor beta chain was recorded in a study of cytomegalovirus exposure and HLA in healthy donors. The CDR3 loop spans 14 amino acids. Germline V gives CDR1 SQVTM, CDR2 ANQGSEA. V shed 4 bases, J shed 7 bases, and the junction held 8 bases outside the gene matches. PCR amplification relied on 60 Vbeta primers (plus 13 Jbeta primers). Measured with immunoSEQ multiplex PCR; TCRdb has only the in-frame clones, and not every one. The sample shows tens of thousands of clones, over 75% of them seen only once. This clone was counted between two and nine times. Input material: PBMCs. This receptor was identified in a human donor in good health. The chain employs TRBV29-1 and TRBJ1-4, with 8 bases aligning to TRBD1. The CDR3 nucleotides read TGCAGCGTTGGACAGGGGCATGGTAGTGAAAAACTGTTTTTT. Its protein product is CSVGQGHGSEKLFF.